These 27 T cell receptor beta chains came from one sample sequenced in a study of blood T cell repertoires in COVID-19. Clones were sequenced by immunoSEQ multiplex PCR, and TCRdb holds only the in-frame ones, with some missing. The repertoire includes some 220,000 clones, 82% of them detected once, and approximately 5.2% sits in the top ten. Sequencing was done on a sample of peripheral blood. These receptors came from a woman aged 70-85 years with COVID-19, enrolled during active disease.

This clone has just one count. CDR3 nucleotide sequence: TGTGCCAGCAGCTTAGGACAGCTCTCCTCTGGAAACACCATATATTTT. It encodes CASSLGQLSSGNTIYF. The chain is built from TRBV7-6 and TRBJ1-3; maybe TRBD1 (5 bases). Germline loops: CDR1 SGHVS, CDR2 FNYEAQ. The CDR3 totals 16 residues. Trimming cost V 1 base and J 0 bases, with 10 bases left between them.

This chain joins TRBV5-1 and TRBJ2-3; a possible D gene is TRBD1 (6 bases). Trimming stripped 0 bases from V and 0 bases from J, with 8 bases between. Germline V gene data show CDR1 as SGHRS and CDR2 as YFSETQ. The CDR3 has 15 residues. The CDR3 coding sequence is TGCGCCAGCAGCTTGGAGGGGGACAGCACAGATACGCAGTATTTT. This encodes CASSLEGDSTDTQYF.

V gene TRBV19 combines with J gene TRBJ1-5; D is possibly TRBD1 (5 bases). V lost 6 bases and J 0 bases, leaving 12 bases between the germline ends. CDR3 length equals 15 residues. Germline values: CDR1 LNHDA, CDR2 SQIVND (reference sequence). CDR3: CASSQNRYSNQPQHF. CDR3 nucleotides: TGTGCCAGTAGCCAAAACAGGTATAGCAATCAGCCCCAGCATTTT.

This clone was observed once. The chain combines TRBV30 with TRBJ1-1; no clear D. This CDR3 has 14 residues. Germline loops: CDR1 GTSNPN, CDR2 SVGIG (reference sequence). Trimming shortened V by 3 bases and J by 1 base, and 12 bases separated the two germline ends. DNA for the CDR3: TGTGCCTGGAGATCAGGCAGAAGGAACACTGAAGCTTTCTTT. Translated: CAWRSGRRNTEAFF.

CDR3 residues: CASALGVQETQYF. CDR3 nucleotide sequence: TGTGCCAGCGCTTTAGGGGTCCAAGAGACCCAGTACTTC. The rearrangement joins TRBV2 to TRBJ2-5; D may be TRBD1 (5 bases). The V and J ends lost 8 bases and 1 base respectively, with 11 bases between them. Germline V gives CDR1 SNHLY, CDR2 FYNNEI. The CDR3 contains 13 residues.

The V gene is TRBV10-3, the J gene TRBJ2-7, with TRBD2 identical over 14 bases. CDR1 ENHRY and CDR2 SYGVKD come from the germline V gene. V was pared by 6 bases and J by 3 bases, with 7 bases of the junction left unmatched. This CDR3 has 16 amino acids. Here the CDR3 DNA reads TGTGCCATCAGCGGAGGGGGACTAGCGGGAGTCTACGAGCAGTACTTC. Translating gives CAISGGGLAGVYEQYF.

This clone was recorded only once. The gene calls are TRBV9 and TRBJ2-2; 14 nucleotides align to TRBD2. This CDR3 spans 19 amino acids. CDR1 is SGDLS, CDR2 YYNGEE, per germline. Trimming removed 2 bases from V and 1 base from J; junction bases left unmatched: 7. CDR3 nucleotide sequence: TGTGCCAGCAGCGTGGGACTAGCGGGAGCAAAGAGGAACACCGGGGAGCTGTTTTTT. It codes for CASSVGLAGAKRNTGELFF. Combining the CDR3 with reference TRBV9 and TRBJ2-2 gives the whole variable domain DSGVTQTPKHLITATGQRVTLRCSPRSGDLSVYWYQQSLDQGLQFLIQYYNGEERAKGNILERFSAQQFPDLHSELNLSSLELGDSALYFCASSVGLAGAKRNTGELFFGEGSRLTVL.

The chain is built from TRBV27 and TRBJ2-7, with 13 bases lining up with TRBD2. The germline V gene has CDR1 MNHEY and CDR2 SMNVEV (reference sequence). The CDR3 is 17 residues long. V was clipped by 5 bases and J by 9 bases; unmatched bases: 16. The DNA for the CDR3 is TGTGCCAGCAGTCCGATTCTGGGACTAGCGGGGCACAGGGTGCAGTACTTC. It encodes CASSPILGLAGHRVQYF.

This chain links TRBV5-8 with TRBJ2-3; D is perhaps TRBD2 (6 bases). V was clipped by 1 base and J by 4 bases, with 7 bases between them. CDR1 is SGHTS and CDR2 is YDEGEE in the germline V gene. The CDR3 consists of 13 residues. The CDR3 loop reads CASSLSGADTQYF. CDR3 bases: TGTGCCAGCAGCTTGTCGGGGGCAGATACGCAGTATTTT.

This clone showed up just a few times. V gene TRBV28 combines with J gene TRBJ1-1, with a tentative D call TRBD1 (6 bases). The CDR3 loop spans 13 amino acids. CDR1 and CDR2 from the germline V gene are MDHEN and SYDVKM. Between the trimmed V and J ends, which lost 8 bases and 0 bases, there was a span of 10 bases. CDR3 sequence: CASLGQLNTEAFF. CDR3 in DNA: TGTGCCAGCCTAGGACAGTTGAACACTGAAGCTTTCTTT. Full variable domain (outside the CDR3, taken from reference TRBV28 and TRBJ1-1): DVKVTQSSRYLVKRTGEKVFLECVQDMDHENMFWYRQDPGLGLRLIYFSYDVKMKEKGDIPEGYSVSREKKERFSLILESASTNQTSMYLCASLGQLNTEAFFGQGTRLTVV.

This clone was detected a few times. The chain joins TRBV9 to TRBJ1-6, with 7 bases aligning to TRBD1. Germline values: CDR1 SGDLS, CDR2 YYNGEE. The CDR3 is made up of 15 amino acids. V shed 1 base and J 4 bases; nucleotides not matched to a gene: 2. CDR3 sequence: CASSVTGDYNSPLHF. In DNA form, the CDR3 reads TGTGCCAGCAGCGTAACAGGGGATTATAATTCACCCCTCCACTTT.

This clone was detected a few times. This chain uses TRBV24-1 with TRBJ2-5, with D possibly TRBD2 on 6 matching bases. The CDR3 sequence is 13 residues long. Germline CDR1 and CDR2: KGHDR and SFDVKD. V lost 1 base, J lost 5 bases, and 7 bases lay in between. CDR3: CATSDFSGETQYF. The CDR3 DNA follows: TGTGCCACCAGTGATTTCAGCGGGGAGACCCAGTACTTC.

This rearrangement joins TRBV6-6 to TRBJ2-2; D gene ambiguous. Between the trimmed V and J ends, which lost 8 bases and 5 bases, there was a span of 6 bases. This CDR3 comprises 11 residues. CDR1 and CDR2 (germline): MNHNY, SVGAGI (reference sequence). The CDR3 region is CASVRTGELFF. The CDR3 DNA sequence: TGTGCCAGCGTGAGGACCGGGGAGCTGTTTTTT.

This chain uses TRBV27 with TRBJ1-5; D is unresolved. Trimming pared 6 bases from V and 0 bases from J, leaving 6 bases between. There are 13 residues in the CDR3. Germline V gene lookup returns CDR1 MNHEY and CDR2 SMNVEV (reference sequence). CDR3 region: CASRINSNQPQHF. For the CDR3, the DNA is TGTGCCAGCAGAATTAATAGCAATCAGCCCCAGCATTTT.

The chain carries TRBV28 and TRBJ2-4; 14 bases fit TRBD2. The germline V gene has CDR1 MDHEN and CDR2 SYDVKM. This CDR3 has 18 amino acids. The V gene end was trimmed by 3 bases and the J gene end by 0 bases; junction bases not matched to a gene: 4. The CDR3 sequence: CASSLWTSGRRAKNIQYF. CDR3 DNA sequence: TGTGCCAGCAGTTTGTGGACTAGCGGGAGGAGAGCCAAAAACATTCAGTACTTC.

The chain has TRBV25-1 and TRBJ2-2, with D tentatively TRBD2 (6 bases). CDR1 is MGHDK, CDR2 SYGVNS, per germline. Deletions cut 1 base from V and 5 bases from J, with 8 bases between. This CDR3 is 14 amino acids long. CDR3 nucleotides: TGTGCCAGCAGTGAATTTGGGGGGACCGGGGAGCTGTTTTTT. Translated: CASSEFGGTGELFF.

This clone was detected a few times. The CDR3 loop is CASSLRFFYNSPLHF. CDR3 nucleotide sequence: TGTGCCAGCAGTTTACGGTTCTTCTATAATTCACCCCTCCACTTT. The V and J genes are TRBV27 and TRBJ1-6; no definite D call. The CDR3 has 15 residues. CDR1 is MNHEY and CDR2 is SMNVEV in the germline V gene (reference sequence). The V end was cut by 2 bases, the J end by 3 bases, with 8 bases between.

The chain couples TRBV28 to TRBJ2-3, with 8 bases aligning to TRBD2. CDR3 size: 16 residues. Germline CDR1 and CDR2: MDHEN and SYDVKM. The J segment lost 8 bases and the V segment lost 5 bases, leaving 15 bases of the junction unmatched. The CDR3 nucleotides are TGTGCCAGCAGTCCCCCAAGCGGGAGTTCGGGCTTTACGCAGTATTTT. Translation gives CASSPPSGSSGFTQYF.

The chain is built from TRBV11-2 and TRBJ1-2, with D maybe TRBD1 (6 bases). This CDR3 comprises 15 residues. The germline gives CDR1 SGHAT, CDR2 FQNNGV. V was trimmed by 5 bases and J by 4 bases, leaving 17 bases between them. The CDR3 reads CASSPRGGAGYGYTF. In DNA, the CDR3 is TGTGCCAGCAGCCCTAGAGGGGGGGCCGGCTATGGCTACACCTTC. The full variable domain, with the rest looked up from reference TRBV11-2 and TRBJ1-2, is EAGVAQSPRYKIIEKRQSVAFWCNPISGHATLYWYQQILGQGPKLLIQFQNNGVVDDSQLPKDRFSAERLKGVDSTLKIQPAKLEDSAVYLCASSPRGGAGYGYTFGSGTRLTVV.

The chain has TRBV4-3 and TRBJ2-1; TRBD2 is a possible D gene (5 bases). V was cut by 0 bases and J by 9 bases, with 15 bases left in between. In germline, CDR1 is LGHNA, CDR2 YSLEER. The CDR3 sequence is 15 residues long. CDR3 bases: TGCGCCAGCAGCCAAGAGAGGGTTTCTCGTGGTGAGCAGTTCTTC. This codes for CASSQERVSRGEQFF.

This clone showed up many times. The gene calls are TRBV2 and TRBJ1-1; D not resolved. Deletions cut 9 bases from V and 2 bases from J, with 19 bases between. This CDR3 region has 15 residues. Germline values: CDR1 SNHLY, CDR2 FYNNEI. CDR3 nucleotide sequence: TGTGCCAGTTCTGGTTTCAGAGGAATAAACACTGAAGCTTTCTTT. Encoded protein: CASSGFRGINTEAFF.

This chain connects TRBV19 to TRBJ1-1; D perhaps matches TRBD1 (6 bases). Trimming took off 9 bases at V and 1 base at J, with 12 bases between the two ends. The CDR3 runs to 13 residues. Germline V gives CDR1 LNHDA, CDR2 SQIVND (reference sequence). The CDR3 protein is CASRFRGNTEAFF. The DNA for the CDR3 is TGTGCCAGCCGGTTCAGGGGGAACACTGAAGCTTTCTTT.

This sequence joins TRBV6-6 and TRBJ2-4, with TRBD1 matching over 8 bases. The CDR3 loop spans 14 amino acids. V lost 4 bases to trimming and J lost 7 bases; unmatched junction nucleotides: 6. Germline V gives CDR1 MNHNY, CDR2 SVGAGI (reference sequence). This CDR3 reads CASSSQGEMNIQYF. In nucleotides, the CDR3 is TGTGCCAGCAGTTCACAGGGGGAGATGAACATTCAGTACTTC.

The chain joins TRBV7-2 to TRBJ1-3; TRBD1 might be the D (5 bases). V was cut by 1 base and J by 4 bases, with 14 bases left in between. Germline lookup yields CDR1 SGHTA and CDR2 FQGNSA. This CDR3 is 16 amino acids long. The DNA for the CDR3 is TGTGCCAGCAGCTTAGTTTCCGTCAGACAGGGAAACACCATATATTTT. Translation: CASSLVSVRQGNTIYF.

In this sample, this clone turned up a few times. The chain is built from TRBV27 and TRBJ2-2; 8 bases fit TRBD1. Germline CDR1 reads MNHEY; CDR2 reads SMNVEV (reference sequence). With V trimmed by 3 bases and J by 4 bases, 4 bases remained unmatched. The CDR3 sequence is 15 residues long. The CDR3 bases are TGTGCCAGCAGTTTCAGGGGGCACAGCACCGGGGAGCTGTTTTTT. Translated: CASSFRGHSTGELFF.

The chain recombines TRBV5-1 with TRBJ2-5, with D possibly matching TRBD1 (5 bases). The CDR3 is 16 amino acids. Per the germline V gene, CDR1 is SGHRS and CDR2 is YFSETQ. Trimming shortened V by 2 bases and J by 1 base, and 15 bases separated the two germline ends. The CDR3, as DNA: TGCGCCAGCAGCTTTCCTCGAACAGGCCGCCAAGAGACCCAGTACTTC. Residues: CASSFPRTGRQETQYF.

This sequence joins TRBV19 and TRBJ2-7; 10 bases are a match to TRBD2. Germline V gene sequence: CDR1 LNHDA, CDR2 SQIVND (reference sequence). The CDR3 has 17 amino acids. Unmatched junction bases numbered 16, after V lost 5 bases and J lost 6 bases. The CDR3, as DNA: TGTGCCAGTAGTGACCCCCGGGGCGCTAGCGGGAGAGGCGAGCAGTACTTC. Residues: CASSDPRGASGRGEQYF.